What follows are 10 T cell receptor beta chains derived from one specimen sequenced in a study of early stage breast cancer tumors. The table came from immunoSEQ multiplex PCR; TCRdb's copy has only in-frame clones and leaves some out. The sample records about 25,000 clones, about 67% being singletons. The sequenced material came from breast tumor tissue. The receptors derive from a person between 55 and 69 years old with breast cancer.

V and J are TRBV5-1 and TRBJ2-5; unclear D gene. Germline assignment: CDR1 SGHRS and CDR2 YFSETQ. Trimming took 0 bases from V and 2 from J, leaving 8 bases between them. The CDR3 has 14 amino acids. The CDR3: CASSLGSQQETQYF. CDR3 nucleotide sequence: TGCGCCAGCAGCTTGGGGTCACAACAAGAGACCCAGTACTTC.

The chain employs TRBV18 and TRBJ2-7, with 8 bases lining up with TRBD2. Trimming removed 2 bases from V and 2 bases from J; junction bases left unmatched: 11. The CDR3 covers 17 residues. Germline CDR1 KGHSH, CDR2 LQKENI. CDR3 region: CASSPRESGSRAYEQYF. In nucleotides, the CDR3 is TGTGCCAGCTCACCAAGGGAAAGCGGGAGTCGTGCCTACGAGCAGTACTTC.

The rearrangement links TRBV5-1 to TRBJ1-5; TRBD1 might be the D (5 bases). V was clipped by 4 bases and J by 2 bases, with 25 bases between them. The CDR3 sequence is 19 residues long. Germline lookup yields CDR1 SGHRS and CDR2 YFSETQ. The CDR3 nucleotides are TGCGCCAGCAGCCCAAGCCCAAGTTGCTTCTGGGGCGGCAATCAGCCCCAGCATTTT. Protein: CASSPSPSCFWGGNQPQHF. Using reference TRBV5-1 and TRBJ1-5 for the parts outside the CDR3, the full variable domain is KAGVTQTPRYLIKTRGQQVTLSCSPISGHRSVSWYQQTPGQGLQFLFEYFSETQRNKGNFPGRFSGRQFSNSRSEMNVSTLELGDSALYLCASSPSPSCFWGGNQPQHFGDGTRLSIL.

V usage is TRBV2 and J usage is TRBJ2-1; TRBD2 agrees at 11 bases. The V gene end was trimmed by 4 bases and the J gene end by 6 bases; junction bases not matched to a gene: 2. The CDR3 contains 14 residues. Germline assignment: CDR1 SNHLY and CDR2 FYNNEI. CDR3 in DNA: TGTGCCAGCAGTGTGACTAGCGGGGTCAATGAGCAGTTCTTC. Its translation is CASSVTSGVNEQFF.

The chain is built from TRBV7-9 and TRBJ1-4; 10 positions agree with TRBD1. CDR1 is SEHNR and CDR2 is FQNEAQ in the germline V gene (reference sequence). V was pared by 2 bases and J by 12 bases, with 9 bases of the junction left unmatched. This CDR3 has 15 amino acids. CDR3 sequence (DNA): TGTGCCAGCAGCTTAATGAGACAGGGGGCCGGTGAACTGTTTTTT. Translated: CASSLMRQGAGELFF.

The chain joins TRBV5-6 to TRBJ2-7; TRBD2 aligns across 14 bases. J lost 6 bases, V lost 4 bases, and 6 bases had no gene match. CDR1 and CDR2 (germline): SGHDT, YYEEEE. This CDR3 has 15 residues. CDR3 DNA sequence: TGTGCCAGCAGCCCGGGACTAGCGGGAGTTTTCGAGCAGTACTTC. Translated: CASSPGLAGVFEQYF. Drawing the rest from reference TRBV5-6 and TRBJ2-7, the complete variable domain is DAGVTQSPTHLIKTRGQQVTLRCSPKSGHDTVSWYQQALGQGPQFIFQYYEEEERQRGNFPDRFSGHQFPNYSSELNVNALLLGDSALYLCASSPGLAGVFEQYFGPGTRLTVT.

This chain's CDR3 is CASSPRLGGSHEQYF. In DNA, the CDR3 is TGTGCCAGCAGTCCCCGACTGGGAGGCAGCCACGAGCAGTACTTC. The rearrangement links TRBV27 to TRBJ2-7; possibly TRBD2 for D (6 bases). This CDR3 is 15 amino acids long. CDR1 and CDR2 (germline): MNHEY, SMNVEV (reference sequence). Trimming stripped 5 bases from V and 5 bases from J, with 19 bases between.

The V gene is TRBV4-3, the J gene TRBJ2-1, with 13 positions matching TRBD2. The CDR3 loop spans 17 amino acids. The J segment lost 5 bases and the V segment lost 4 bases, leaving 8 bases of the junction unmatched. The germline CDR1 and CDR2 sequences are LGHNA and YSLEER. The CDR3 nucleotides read TGCGCCAGCAGCCGCCCAGGGACTAGCGGGACCCACAATGAGCAGTTCTTC. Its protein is CASSRPGTSGTHNEQFF.

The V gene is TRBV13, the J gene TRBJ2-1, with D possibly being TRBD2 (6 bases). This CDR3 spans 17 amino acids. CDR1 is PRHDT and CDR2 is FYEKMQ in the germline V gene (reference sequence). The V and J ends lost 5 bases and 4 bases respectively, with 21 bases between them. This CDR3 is CASSPGGSGFLYNEQFF. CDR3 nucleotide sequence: TGTGCCAGCAGCCCCGGGGGAAGCGGGTTTCTTTACAATGAGCAGTTCTTC.

The chain's CDR3 is CASSPRTGGVDTEAFF. The CDR3 region has the DNA TGTGCCAGCAGCCCACGGACAGGGGGGGTAGACACTGAAGCTTTCTTT. The genes are TRBV7-9 and TRBJ1-1; 10 bases align to TRBD1. The CDR3 totals 16 residues. Germline V lookup: CDR1 SEHNR, CDR2 FQNEAQ (reference sequence). J gave up 3 bases and V 5 bases, and 9 bases lay outside the gene matches.